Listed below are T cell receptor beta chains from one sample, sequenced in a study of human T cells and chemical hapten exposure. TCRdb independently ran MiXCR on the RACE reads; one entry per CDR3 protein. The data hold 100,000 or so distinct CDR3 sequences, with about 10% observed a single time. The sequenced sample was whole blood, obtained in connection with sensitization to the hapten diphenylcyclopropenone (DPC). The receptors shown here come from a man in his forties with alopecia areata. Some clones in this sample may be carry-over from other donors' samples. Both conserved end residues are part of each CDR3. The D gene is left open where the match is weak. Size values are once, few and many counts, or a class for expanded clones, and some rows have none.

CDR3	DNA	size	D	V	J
CSVTGAVGNEQFF	TGCAGCGTTACGGGAGCGGTCGGGAATGAGCAGTTCTTC	few	.	TRBV29-1	TRBJ2-1
CSASAGTRWGIGYNEQFF	TGCAGCGCCTCTGCCGGGACAAGATGGGGTATCGGCTACAATGAGCAGTTCTTC	.	.	TRBV29-1	TRBJ2-1
CASSLRGTASTDTQYF	TGTGCCAGCAGCCTTCGTGGGACAGCTAGCACAGATACGCAGTATTTT	many	TRBD1	TRBV7-2	TRBJ2-3
CASSFGRVRGNEQYF	TGTGCCAGCAGTTTCGGAAGAGTGCGCGGGAACGAGCAGTACTTC	.	.	TRBV27	TRBJ2-7
CASRSQASGFTDTQYF	TGTGCCAGCAGGTCCCAGGCTAGCGGGTTCACAGATACGCAGTATTTT	.	TRBD2	TRBV6-6	TRBJ2-3
CASSSLLAGGINEQFF	TGTGCCAGCAGTTCCCTTCTAGCGGGAGGGATAAATGAGCAGTTCTTC	many	TRBD2	TRBV6-2/TRBV6-3	TRBJ2-1
CASSSYTGLVTDTQYF	TGTGCCAGCAGTTCATACACTGGACTAGTCACAGATACGCAGTATTTT	.	TRBD2	TRBV27	TRBJ2-3
CASSLEDPKGYGYTF	TGTGCCAGCAGCTTAGAGGACCCCAAGGGCTATGGCTACACCTTC	.	.	TRBV7-9	TRBJ1-2
CASSSGHGQEQFF	TGCGCCAGCAGCTCCGGACACGGCCAAGAGCAGTTCTTC	.	.	TRBV5-1	TRBJ2-1
CASSPSDNQPQHF	TGTGCCAGCAGCCCCTCCGACAATCAGCCCCAGCATTTT	.	.	TRBV7-2	TRBJ1-5
CASSAAWTGDYGYTF	TGCGCCAGCAGTGCGGCGTGGACAGGGGACTATGGCTACACCTTC	few	TRBD1	TRBV10-2	TRBJ1-2
CSVDLYSNTEAFF	TGCAGCGTTGATTTGTATTCGAACACTGAAGCTTTCTTT	few	.	TRBV29-1	TRBJ1-1
CASSTRLVDTQYF	TGTGCCAGCAGCACCAGACTAGTAGATACGCAGTATTTT	.	.	TRBV7-2	TRBJ2-3
CASSSGDWSRQYF	TGTGCCAGCAGCTCCGGGGACTGGAGTCGTCAGTACTTC	.	.	TRBV11-2	TRBJ2-4
CASSLEKVNYGYTF	TGTGCCAGCAGCTTGGAAAAGGTCAACTATGGCTACACCTTC	few	.	TRBV5-4	TRBJ1-2
CASSLRGDEQYF	TGTGCCAGCAGTTTACGGGGTGACGAGCAGTACTTC	many	.	TRBV12-3/TRBV12-4	TRBJ2-7
CSVGERGQPQHF	TGCAGCGTTGGGGAGCGGGGGCAGCCCCAGCATTTT	many	.	TRBV29-1	TRBJ1-5
CASSERGLSTDTQYF	TGTGCCAGCAGTGAGCGGGGACTAAGCACAGATACGCAGTATTTT	many	TRBD2	TRBV7-9	TRBJ2-3
CASSPDRLNEKLFF	TGTGCCAGCAGCCCGGACAGACTAAATGAAAAACTGTTTTTT	few	.	TRBV5-4	TRBJ1-4
CASSLAKLTLTQYF	TGTGCCAGCAGCTTAGCTAAGCTTACTCTTACGCAGTATTTT	many	.	TRBV7-2	TRBJ2-3
CSARDVRTQETQYF	TGCAGTGCTAGAGATGTGCGGACCCAAGAGACCCAGTACTTC	.	.	TRBV20-1	TRBJ2-5
CASSPGTGNQPQHF	TGTGCCAGCAGTCCCGGGACGGGCAATCAGCCCCAGCATTTT	.	.	TRBV27	TRBJ1-5
CASSTPTSGRAGEQFF	TGTGCCAGCAGTACACCCACTAGCGGGAGGGCCGGTGAGCAGTTCTTC	few	TRBD2	TRBV6-2/TRBV6-3	TRBJ2-1
CASSFLYPGPQNYGYTF	TGTGCCAGCAGCTTTCTATATCCCGGACCCCAGAACTATGGCTACACCTTC	few	.	TRBV5-8	TRBJ1-2
CASSLVVAQTSGSKNEQFF	TGTGCCAGCAGCTTAGTTGTCGCTCAGACTAGCGGGAGTAAGAATGAGCAGTTCTTC	few	TRBD2	TRBV7-2	TRBJ2-1
CASSLGSSDTQYF	TGTGCCAGCAGCTTAGGTAGTTCAGATACGCAGTATTTT	few	.	TRBV7-2	TRBJ2-3
CASSLFQGSTEAFF	TGTGCCAGCAGTCTTTTTCAGGGGAGCACTGAAGCTTTCTTT	.	.	TRBV12-3/TRBV12-4	TRBJ1-1
CASSRLEPGHNEQFF	TGTGCCAGCAGCCGCTTAGAACCGGGTCACAATGAGCAGTTCTTC	many	.	TRBV12-3/TRBV12-4	TRBJ2-1
CASSPQWGSPGELFF	TGTGCCAGCAGCCCCCAGTGGGGCAGTCCCGGGGAGCTGTTTTTT	few	.	TRBV7-2	TRBJ2-2
CAIKREGNNEQFF	TGTGCCATCAAACGGGAGGGAAACAATGAGCAGTTCTTC	few	TRBD2	TRBV10-3	TRBJ2-1
CASSRDRGKDTQYF	TGTGCCAGCAGCCGGGACAGGGGAAAAGATACGCAGTATTTT	.	TRBD1	TRBV28	TRBJ2-3
CASSLVGAAAYEQYF	TGCGCCAGCAGCTTGGTGGGGGCAGCTGCCTACGAGCAGTACTTC	.	.	TRBV5-1	TRBJ2-7
CASIRADRVYGYTF	TGTGCCAGCATTCGGGCGGACAGGGTCTATGGCTACACCTTC	few	TRBD1	TRBV28	TRBJ1-2
CASSYSSMTYANTGELFF	TGTGCCAGCAGTTACTCGAGTATGACGTATGCGAACACCGGGGAGCTGTTTTTT	many	.	TRBV6-2/TRBV6-3	TRBJ2-2
CATSDSGPGTHTQYF	TGTGCCACCAGTGATTCGGGACCAGGAACCCATACGCAGTATTTT	few	.	TRBV24-1	TRBJ2-3
CASSLQGLTEAFF	TGTGCCAGCAGTTTACAGGGTTTGACTGAAGCTTTCTTT	few	.	TRBV27	TRBJ1-1
CASRLALKTGEAFF	TGTGCCAGCAGACTCGCGCTTAAGACGGGTGAAGCTTTCTTT	few	.	TRBV6-2/TRBV6-3	TRBJ1-1
CASSPQSKGHETQYF	TGTGCCAGCAGTCCGCAATCCAAGGGTCACGAGACCCAGTACTTC	few	.	TRBV28	TRBJ2-5
CASSPRVQATEAFF	TGTGCCAGCAGCCCAAGGGTCCAGGCCACTGAAGCTTTCTTT	.	.	TRBV7-2	TRBJ1-1
CASGKGSTGELFF	TGTGCCAGCGGAAAGGGATCTACCGGGGAGCTGTTTTTT	.	.	TRBV6-2/TRBV6-3	TRBJ2-2
CATMNPRGAYSNQPQHF	TGTGCCACCATGAACCCGCGGGGGGCCTATAGCAATCAGCCCCAGCATTTT	.	.	TRBV24-1	TRBJ1-5
CASSFQGVDTQYF	TGTGCCAGCAGCTTCCAGGGTGTAGATACGCAGTATTTT	few	.	TRBV5-8	TRBJ2-3
CSVGWTGVTDTQYF	TGCAGCGTTGGGTGGACAGGAGTCACAGATACGCAGTATTTT	many	TRBD1	TRBV29-1	TRBJ2-3
CAGSLTSTDTQYF	TGTGCCGGTTCGCTCACTAGCACAGATACGCAGTATTTT	many	.	TRBV7-9	TRBJ2-3
CASSPSGLLNEQFF	TGTGCCAGCAGCCCCAGTGGACTTCTCAATGAGCAGTTCTTC	few	.	TRBV7-9	TRBJ2-1
CASSLGAGVPF	TGTGCCAGCAGCTTAGGAGCGGGTGTCCCCTTC	.	.	TRBV7-2	TRBJ2-1
CASTARGSYGYTF	TGTGCCAGCACCGCCAGAGGGTCATACGGCTACACCTTC	.	.	TRBV6-5	TRBJ1-2
CASSYTTGLAGADTQYF	TGTGCCAGCAGTTACACGACGGGACTAGCGGGAGCAGATACGCAGTATTTT	few	TRBD2	TRBV6-5	TRBJ2-3
CASSLAMSPGEKLFF	TGTGCCAGCAGCTTGGCCATGTCTCCCGGTGAAAAACTGTTTTTT	.	.	TRBV5-4	TRBJ1-4